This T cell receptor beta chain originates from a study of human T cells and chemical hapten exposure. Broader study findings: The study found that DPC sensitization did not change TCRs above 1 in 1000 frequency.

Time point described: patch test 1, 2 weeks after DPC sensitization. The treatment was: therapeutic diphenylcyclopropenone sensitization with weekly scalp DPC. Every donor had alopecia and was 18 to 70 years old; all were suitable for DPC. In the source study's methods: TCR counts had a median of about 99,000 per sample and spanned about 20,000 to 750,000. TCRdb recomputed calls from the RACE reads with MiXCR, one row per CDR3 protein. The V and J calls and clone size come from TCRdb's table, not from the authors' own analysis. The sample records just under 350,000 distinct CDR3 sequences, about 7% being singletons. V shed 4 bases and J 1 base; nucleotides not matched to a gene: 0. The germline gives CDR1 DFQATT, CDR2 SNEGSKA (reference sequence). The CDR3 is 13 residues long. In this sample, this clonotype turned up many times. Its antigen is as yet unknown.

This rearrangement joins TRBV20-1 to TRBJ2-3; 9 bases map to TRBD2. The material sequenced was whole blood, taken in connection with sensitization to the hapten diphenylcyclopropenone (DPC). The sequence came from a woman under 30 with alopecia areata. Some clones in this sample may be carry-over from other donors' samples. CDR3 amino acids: CSAIAGGTDTQYF. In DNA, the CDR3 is TGCAGTGCTATAGCGGGGGGCACAGATACGCAGTATTTT.